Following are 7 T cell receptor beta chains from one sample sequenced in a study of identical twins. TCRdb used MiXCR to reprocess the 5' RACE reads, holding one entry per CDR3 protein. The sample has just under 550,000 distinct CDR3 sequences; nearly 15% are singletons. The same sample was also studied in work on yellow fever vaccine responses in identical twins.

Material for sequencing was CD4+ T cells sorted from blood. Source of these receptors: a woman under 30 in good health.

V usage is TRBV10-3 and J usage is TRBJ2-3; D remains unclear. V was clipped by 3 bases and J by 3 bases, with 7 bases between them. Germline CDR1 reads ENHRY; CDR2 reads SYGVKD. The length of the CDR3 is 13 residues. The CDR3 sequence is CAISDGSTDTQYF. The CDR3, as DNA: TGTGCCATCAGTGACGGCAGTACAGATACGCAGTATTTT.

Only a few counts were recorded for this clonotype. The CDR3 loop reads CASSLLPGIQNEQFF. CDR3 nucleotide sequence: TGTGCCAGCAGCTTATTACCCGGGATCCAGAATGAGCAGTTCTTC. The chain combines TRBV7-9 with TRBJ2-1, with D possibly being TRBD2 (5 bases). The CDR3 has 15 amino acids. Trimming stripped 2 bases from V and 7 bases from J, with 15 bases between. Germline values: CDR1 SEHNR, CDR2 FQNEAQ (reference sequence).

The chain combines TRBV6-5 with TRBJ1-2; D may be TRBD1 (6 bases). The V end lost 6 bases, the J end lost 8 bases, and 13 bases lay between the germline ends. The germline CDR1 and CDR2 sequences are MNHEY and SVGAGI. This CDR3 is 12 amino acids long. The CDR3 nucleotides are TGTGCCAGCAGAACAGGGCTGGCAGGCTACACCTTC. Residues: CASRTGLAGYTF.

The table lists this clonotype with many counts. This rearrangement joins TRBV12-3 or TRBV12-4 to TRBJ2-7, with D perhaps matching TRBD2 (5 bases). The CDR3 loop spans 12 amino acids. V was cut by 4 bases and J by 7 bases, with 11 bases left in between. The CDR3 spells CASSWYGEEQYF. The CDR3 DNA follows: TGTGCCAGCAGTTGGTATGGGGAGGAGCAGTACTTC.

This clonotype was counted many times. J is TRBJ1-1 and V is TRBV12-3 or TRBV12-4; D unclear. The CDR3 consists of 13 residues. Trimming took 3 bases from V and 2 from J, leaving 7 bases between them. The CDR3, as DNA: TGTGCCAGCAGTTTTTCGGAAAACACTGAAGCTTTCTTT. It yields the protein CASSFSENTEAFF.

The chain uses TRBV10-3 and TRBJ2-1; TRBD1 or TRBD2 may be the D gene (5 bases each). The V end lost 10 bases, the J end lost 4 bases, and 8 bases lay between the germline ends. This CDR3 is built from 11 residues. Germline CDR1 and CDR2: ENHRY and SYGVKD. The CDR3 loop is CATEGYNEQFF. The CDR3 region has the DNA TGTGCCACCGAGGGGTACAATGAGCAGTTCTTC.

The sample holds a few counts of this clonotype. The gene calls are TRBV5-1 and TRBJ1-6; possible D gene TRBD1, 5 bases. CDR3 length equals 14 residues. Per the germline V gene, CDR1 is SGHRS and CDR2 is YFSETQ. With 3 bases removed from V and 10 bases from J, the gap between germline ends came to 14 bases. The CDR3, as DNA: TGCGCCAGCAGCTCGGGCTCGAGGGGATCACCCCTCCACTTT. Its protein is CASSSGSRGSPLHF.